This T cell receptor (beta chain) came from a study of T cell responses to AZD1222 COVID-19 vaccine. Study as a whole: Second-dose recipients at about 4 or about 12 weeks were treated as one pooled group.

Looked up from germline, CDR1 is SGHAT and CDR2 is FQNNGV. V dropped 5 bases and J dropped 4 bases, with 20 bases sitting between them. This CDR3 spans 16 amino acids. Profiling relied on immunoSEQ multiplex PCR, and the TCRdb table lists in-frame clones only, not all of them. The table lists 65,000 to 80,000 clones, 90% of them singletons, with 4.2% in the top ten. In the case of this clone: Its target is not known.

Findings and limits, study-wide: Seropositivity was recorded at baseline in only 6 or 7 AZD1222 recipients. Spike-specific TCR breadth and depth grew following two AZD1222 doses. In the spike-specific TCR repertoire, nearly half reportedly target unmutated variant regions.

The sequence derives from an adult in good health. V gene TRBV11-2 combines with J gene TRBJ1-2; D is uncertain. Here the sequenced sample was peripheral blood, taken on day 0 of AZD1222 vaccination. The CDR3 protein is CASSPIIGGGFYGYTF. CDR3 coding DNA: TGTGCCAGCAGCCCAATTATCGGTGGTGGGTTCTATGGCTACACCTTC. Full variable domain (missing parts from reference TRBV11-2 and TRBJ1-2): EAGVAQSPRYKIIEKRQSVAFWCNPISGHATLYWYQQILGQGPKLLIQFQNNGVVDDSQLPKDRFSAERLKGVDSTLKIQPAKLEDSAVYLCASSPIIGGGFYGYTFGSGTRLTVV.